These 27 T cell receptor beta chains came from one sample sequenced in a study of blood T cell repertoires in COVID-19. This table comes from immunoSEQ multiplex PCR, and its TCRdb copy is limited to in-frame clones, with some not included. Altogether 140,000 or so clones are present, around 83% being singletons, with the ten largest covering approximately 9.2%. Sequencing was carried out using PBMCs or T cells enriched from blood (not recorded which). The source is a man aged 50 to 60 who had recovered from COVID-19.

V usage is TRBV19 and J usage is TRBJ2-7; TRBD1 agrees at 9 bases. Germline V gives CDR1 LNHDA, CDR2 SQIVND (reference sequence). The CDR3 extends over 15 amino acids. J lost 3 bases, V lost 5 bases, and 8 bases had no gene match. The CDR3 reads CASSLTGTGRYEQYF. The CDR3 bases are TGTGCCAGTAGTTTGACCGGGACAGGGCGCTACGAGCAGTACTTC.

The V and J genes are TRBV11-2 and TRBJ1-2, with D possibly being TRBD1 (5 bases). This CDR3 has 13 amino acids. Trimming took off 5 bases at V and 5 bases at J, with 12 bases between the two ends. CDR1 and CDR2 (germline): SGHAT, FQNNGV. CDR3 bases: TGTGCCAGCAGCACGGACACGGTTTATGGCTACACCTTC. Its translation: CASSTDTVYGYTF. The whole variable domain, filled in from reference TRBV11-2 and TRBJ1-2, reads EAGVAQSPRYKIIEKRQSVAFWCNPISGHATLYWYQQILGQGPKLLIQFQNNGVVDDSQLPKDRFSAERLKGVDSTLKIQPAKLEDSAVYLCASSTDTVYGYTFGSGTRLTVV.

CDR3 sequence: CASSARPSGESYEQYF. CDR3 DNA sequence: TGTGCCAGCAGCGCGAGACCTAGCGGGGAGTCCTACGAGCAGTACTTC. This chain connects TRBV9 to TRBJ2-7; TRBD2 aligns across 9 bases. This CDR3 contains 16 residues. J lost 1 base, V lost 3 bases, and 8 bases had no gene match. Germline-derived CDR1 and CDR2 are SGDLS and YYNGEE.

The rearrangement uses TRBV30 and TRBJ1-1, with a tentative D call TRBD1 (6 bases). Germline V CDR1 and CDR2: GTSNPN, SVGIG (reference sequence). V lost 0 bases to trimming and J lost 5 bases, with 19 bases between them. The CDR3 length is 16 residues. The CDR3 region has the DNA TGTGCCTGGAGTGTACTGGGCAGGGGAGTGGATACTGAAGCTTTCTTT. It encodes CAWSVLGRGVDTEAFF. Based on the CDR3 plus reference TRBV30 and TRBJ1-1, the full variable domain is SQTIHQWPATLVQPVGSPLSLECTVEGTSNPNLYWYRQAAGRGLQLLFYSVGIGQISSEVPQNLSASRPQDRQFILSSKKLLLSDSGFYLCAWSVLGRGVDTEAFFGQGTRLTVV.

This clone was observed a few times. This rearrangement joins TRBV24-1 to TRBJ1-5; D is uncertain. The CDR3 is 13 amino acids. The V gene's germline CDR1 is KGHDR and CDR2 SFDVKD. Trimming took 6 bases from V and 1 from J, leaving 6 bases between them. The DNA of the CDR3 is TGTGCCACCAGTTTTAGAAGCAATCAGCCCCAGCATTTT. Translating it yields CATSFRSNQPQHF.

The chain has TRBV9 and TRBJ1-6, with 7 bases aligning to TRBD1. Trimming took 0 bases from V and 14 from J; bases not matched to a gene: 8. CDR1 is SGDLS, CDR2 YYNGEE, per germline. The CDR3 is 14 amino acids. CDR3 in amino acids: CASSVGQGEGALHF. The CDR3 DNA is TGTGCCAGCAGCGTAGGACAGGGAGAAGGGGCCCTCCACTTT.

The gene calls are TRBV5-1 and TRBJ2-1, with 11 bases fitting TRBD2. Germline V gene sequence: CDR1 SGHRS, CDR2 YFSETQ. This CDR3 is 19 amino acids long. The V and J ends lost 4 bases and 4 bases, in that order; junction bases with no gene match: 16. The DNA for the CDR3 is TGCGCCAGCAGCCCGACCCATTTAGCGGGGGGGCCGAGTTACAATGAGCAGTTCTTC. Amino acid sequence: CASSPTHLAGGPSYNEQFF.

Only a few counts were recorded for this clone. The chain recombines TRBV9 with TRBJ2-7; D is ambiguous. V shed 2 bases and J shed 0 bases, with 12 bases lying between them. Germline values: CDR1 SGDLS, CDR2 YYNGEE. The CDR3 runs to 15 residues. The CDR3 DNA sequence: TGTGCCAGCAGCGTTGTCCCTCCTACCTCCTACGAGCAGTACTTC. Protein product: CASSVVPPTSYEQYF.

The rearrangement uses TRBV2 and TRBJ2-3; TRBD2 agrees at 10 bases. Trimming at V came to 6 bases and at J to 13 bases, leaving 16 bases not matched to a gene. The CDR3 totals 15 residues. CDR1 and CDR2 (germline): SNHLY, FYNNEI. This CDR3 reads CASRISGGPEGVEYF. CDR3 DNA sequence: TGTGCCAGCAGAATTAGCGGGGGGCCTGAGGGGGTGGAGTATTTT.

The rearrangement joins TRBV30 to TRBJ2-1, with a tentative D call TRBD1 (6 bases). The V end lost 5 bases, the J end lost 3 bases, and 8 bases lay between the germline ends. The CDR3 sequence is 12 residues long. The germline gives CDR1 GTSNPN, CDR2 SVGIG (reference sequence). The CDR3 is CAWQDSYNEQFF. The CDR3 bases are TGTGCCTGGCAGGACAGCTACAATGAGCAGTTCTTC.

This chain links TRBV7-8 with TRBJ1-6; 9 bases match TRBD1. The CDR3 is 14 residues long. Germline assignment: CDR1 SGHVS and CDR2 FQNEAQ. Trimming removed 1 base from V and 8 bases from J; junction bases left unmatched: 0. The CDR3 sequence is CASSLGTGDSPLHF. CDR3 coding DNA: TGTGCCAGCAGCTTAGGGACAGGGGATTCACCCCTCCACTTT.

This rearrangement joins TRBV19 to TRBJ2-3; D might be TRBD1 (5 bases). Germline CDR1 LNHDA, CDR2 SQIVND (reference sequence). This CDR3 spans 16 amino acids. V was cut by 4 bases and J by 2 bases, with 16 bases left in between. The DNA of the CDR3 is TGTGCCAGTAGTAGGGGCTCGCGATTAAACACAGATACGCAGTATTTT. Encoded protein: CASSRGSRLNTDTQYF.

This clone occurred a few times. The CDR3 DNA is TGTGCCAGCAGGCTCGGGGGGGTGAACACTGAAGCTTTCTTT. It is translated as CASRLGGVNTEAFF. V usage is TRBV7-2 and J usage is TRBJ1-1; possible D gene TRBD1, 5 bases. Between the trimmed V and J ends, which lost 6 bases and 0 bases, there was a span of 11 bases. The germline V gene has CDR1 SGHTA and CDR2 FQGNSA. The CDR3 is made up of 14 amino acids.

This chain connects TRBV9 to TRBJ2-2, with TRBD1 matching 7 bases. Germline V gene sequence: CDR1 SGDLS, CDR2 YYNGEE. CDR3 size: 14 residues. The V and J ends lost 1 base and 5 bases, in that order; junction bases with no gene match: 2. The CDR3 loop is CASSVKDRTGELFF. The CDR3 DNA reads as TGTGCCAGCAGCGTAAAGGACAGGACCGGGGAGCTGTTTTTT. Based on the CDR3 plus reference TRBV9 and TRBJ2-2, the full variable domain is DSGVTQTPKHLITATGQRVTLRCSPRSGDLSVYWYQQSLDQGLQFLIQYYNGEERAKGNILERFSAQQFPDLHSELNLSSLELGDSALYFCASSVKDRTGELFFGEGSRLTVL.

V is TRBV6-4 and J is TRBJ2-2; D is unclear. V was clipped by 3 bases and J by 0 bases, with 5 bases between them. This CDR3 region has 14 residues. The V gene's germline CDR1 is MRHNA and CDR2 SNTAGT. The CDR3 region is CASSEVANTGELFF. The CDR3 bases are TGTGCCAGCAGTGAGGTAGCGAACACCGGGGAGCTGTTTTTT.

This clone came up many times. V gene TRBV7-9 combines with J gene TRBJ1-2; 8 bases agree with TRBD1. Germline V CDR1 and CDR2: SEHNR, FQNEAQ (reference sequence). V was pared by 0 bases and J by 6 bases, with 6 bases of the junction left unmatched. The CDR3 spans 15 residues. The CDR3 region is CASSLATGGTNGYTF. CDR3 DNA: TGTGCCAGCAGCTTAGCCACAGGGGGAACGAATGGCTACACCTTC.

This clone occurred a few times. The J gene is TRBJ2-3, the V gene TRBV5-4, with 10 bases fitting TRBD1. J lost 0 bases, V lost 4 bases, and 5 bases had no gene match. CDR3 length equals 16 residues. Germline assignment: CDR1 SGHNT and CDR2 YYREEE (reference sequence). The DNA of the CDR3 is TGTGCCAGCAGCACGGGACAGGGGACAAGCACAGATACGCAGTATTTT. Translated: CASSTGQGTSTDTQYF.

V is TRBV25-1 and J is TRBJ2-3, with D possibly TRBD1 on 6 matching bases. This CDR3 is built from 15 residues. With 6 bases removed from V and 3 bases from J, the gap between germline ends came to 16 bases. Germline V gene sequence: CDR1 MGHDK, CDR2 SYGVNS. The CDR3 region is CASRSVDRPTDTQYF. Here the CDR3 DNA reads TGTGCCAGCAGAAGCGTTGACAGGCCGACAGATACGCAGTATTTT.

In DNA, the CDR3 is TGTGCCACCAGTGATATGGGACAGGGGTCGGGAGAGACCCAGTACTTC. This gives the protein CATSDMGQGSGETQYF. The gene calls are TRBV24-1 and TRBJ2-5, with 10 positions matching TRBD1. V trimming: 3 bases; J trimming: 4 bases; junction bases outside the gene matches: 7. The CDR3 length is 16 residues. Germline V CDR1 and CDR2: KGHDR, SFDVKD.

V usage is TRBV7-9 and J usage is TRBJ1-2; a possible D gene is TRBD1 (6 bases). Germline lookup yields CDR1 SEHNR and CDR2 FQNEAQ (reference sequence). This CDR3 spans 15 amino acids. Deletions cut 4 bases from V and 4 bases from J, with 16 bases between. The DNA for the CDR3 is TGTGCCAGCAGCTCCATACTTGGGGGGGCCTATGGCTACACCTTC. Its translation is CASSSILGGAYGYTF.

The chain has TRBV7-2 and TRBJ2-5; 14 bases match TRBD2. Trimming at V came to 4 bases and at J to 2 bases, leaving 6 bases not matched to a gene. CDR1 is SGHTA and CDR2 is FQGNSA in the germline V gene. CDR3 length: 17 residues. The DNA for the CDR3 is TGTGCCAGCAGCTCGGGGACTAGCGGGGGATGGCAAGAGACCCAGTACTTC. Its translation: CASSSGTSGGWQETQYF.

J is TRBJ2-5 and V is TRBV14; D uncertain. The V gene lost 8 bases and the J gene lost 2 bases, with 6 bases spanning the gap. The CDR3 contains 11 residues. Germline CDR1 reads SGHDN; CDR2 reads FVKESK. This CDR3 reads CASGSQETQYF. The CDR3, as DNA: TGTGCCAGCGGTAGTCAAGAGACCCAGTACTTC.

The CDR3 DNA sequence: TGTGCCATCAGGGGACAGGGGGATGGCACCGGGGAGCTGTTTTTT. This codes for CAIRGQGDGTGELFF. This chain uses TRBV10-3 with TRBJ2-2, with 11 bases lining up with TRBD1. The germline V gene encodes CDR1 ENHRY and CDR2 SYGVKD. The CDR3 consists of 15 residues. The junction had 4 bases not matched to a gene; V was cut back by 6 bases and J by 4 bases.

The chain recombines TRBV5-1 with TRBJ2-1, with D tentatively TRBD1 (6 bases). From germline, CDR1 is SGHRS and CDR2 YFSETQ. This CDR3 is 12 amino acids long. Trimming pared 6 bases from V and 7 bases from J, leaving 11 bases between. CDR3: CASKMGANEQFF. The CDR3 nucleotides are TGCGCCAGCAAGATGGGGGCGAATGAGCAGTTCTTC.

J is TRBJ2-3 and V is TRBV6-2 or TRBV6-3; a possible D gene is TRBD2 (6 bases). Germline CDR1 reads MNHEY; CDR2 reads SVGEGT. The CDR3 is 17 amino acids. Trimming shortened V by 0 bases and J by 5 bases, and 18 bases separated the two germline ends. Here the CDR3 DNA reads TGTGCCAGCAGTTACTCGAGACTAGAGTCCCGAGGAGATACGCAGTATTTT. As protein: CASSYSRLESRGDTQYF.

The chain links TRBV7-6 to TRBJ2-7, with D possibly TRBD2 on 6 matching bases. Deletions cut 5 bases from V and 4 bases from J, with 18 bases between. The CDR3 length is 15 residues. Germline V lookup: CDR1 SGHVS, CDR2 FNYEAQ. The CDR3 nucleotides read TGTGCCAGCAGCCCCCGAGGATGGGGGGTTTACGAGCAGTACTTC. This gives the protein CASSPRGWGVYEQYF.

The chain links TRBV19 to TRBJ1-1, with TRBD1 matching 8 bases. Germline V gene sequence: CDR1 LNHDA, CDR2 SQIVND (reference sequence). CDR3 length: 15 residues. Trimming removed 4 bases from V and 0 bases from J; junction bases left unmatched: 4. The CDR3 DNA reads as TGTGCCAGTAGTACGCGGACAGGGATGAACACTGAAGCTTTCTTT. The encoded protein is CASSTRTGMNTEAFF.